Following are 29 T cell receptor beta chains from one sample sequenced in a study of blood T cell repertoires in COVID-19. Sequencing used immunoSEQ multiplex PCR; TCRdb keeps in-frame clones, though not all of them. The sample lists about 25,000 clones; around 86% were seen once. Specimen: peripheral blood. The receptors here all came from a man aged 45 to 65 with active COVID-19.

This chain uses TRBV5-4 with TRBJ2-3, with 9 bases lining up with TRBD2. Germline assignment: CDR1 SGHNT and CDR2 YYREEE (reference sequence). Losses at the gene ends were 4 bases for V and 4 bases for J; bases not matched to a gene: 13. The CDR3 is 17 residues long. The CDR3 DNA follows: TGTGCCAGCAGCGAACCCCATAGCGGGGGCCTGGCAGATACGCAGTATTTT. Its translation is CASSEPHSGGLADTQYF.

This sequence joins TRBV24-1 and TRBJ1-1, with TRBD1 identical over 7 bases. Germline trimming cut 7 bases from V and 3 bases from J; bases unmatched to any gene: 10. The CDR3 has 15 residues. Germline lookup yields CDR1 KGHDR and CDR2 SFDVKD. The CDR3 DNA reads as TGTGCCACCAGAACCACAGGGGCTAGGGACACTGAAGCTTTCTTT. Translating it yields CATRTTGARDTEAFF.

The V and J genes are TRBV5-1 and TRBJ2-5; 7 nucleotides agree with TRBD2. V shed 4 bases, J shed 5 bases, and the junction held 8 bases outside the gene matches. The CDR3 length is 14 residues. Looked up from germline, CDR1 is SGHRS and CDR2 is YFSETQ. DNA for the CDR3: TGCGCCAGCAGCCCGGCGGGGGACCGGGAGACCCAGTACTTC. Protein sequence: CASSPAGDRETQYF.

CDR3 bases: TGTGCCAGCAACACTGGGACAGGGACCTATGGCTACACCTTC. The encoded protein is CASNTGTGTYGYTF. This sequence joins TRBV6-5 and TRBJ1-2, with TRBD1 identical over 9 bases. Trimming cost V 7 bases and J 4 bases; bases outside gene matches: 7. CDR1 is MNHEY and CDR2 is SVGAGI in the germline V gene. The CDR3 is 14 residues long.

This chain joins TRBV5-1 and TRBJ1-4; D remains ambiguous. Trimming stripped 0 bases from V and 3 bases from J, with 9 bases between. Germline V gives CDR1 SGHRS, CDR2 YFSETQ. CDR3 length: 15 residues. The CDR3 here is CASSLVGRPNEKLFF. CDR3 in DNA: TGCGCCAGCAGCTTGGTCGGCAGGCCTAATGAAAAACTGTTTTTT.

This chain joins TRBV6-5 and TRBJ2-3; tentative D call: TRBD2 (5 bases). The CDR3 sequence is 14 residues long. V was shortened by 0 bases and J by 4 bases, with 8 bases between the two germline ends. Germline V CDR1 and CDR2: MNHEY, SVGAGI. CDR3 nucleotides: TGTGCCAGCAGTTACTCAAACGGGGCAGATACGCAGTATTTT. It yields the protein CASSYSNGADTQYF.

DNA of the CDR3: TGTGCCAGCAGCTTTGTATATTCCGGGGAGCTGTTTTTT. It is translated as CASSFVYSGELFF. V gene TRBV5-6 combines with J gene TRBJ2-2; D gene unclear. CDR1 and CDR2 (germline): SGHDT, YYEEEE. The V gene lost 2 bases and the J gene lost 6 bases, with 8 bases spanning the gap. This CDR3 has 13 amino acids.

A single count supports this clone. The chain uses TRBV5-4 and TRBJ2-7; a weak D match, TRBD1 (6 bases). The CDR3 sequence is 16 residues long. Between the trimmed V and J ends, which lost 2 bases and 4 bases, there was a span of 19 bases. Germline lookup yields CDR1 SGHNT and CDR2 YYREEE (reference sequence). The CDR3: CASSFRRSGGGYEQYV. The DNA for the CDR3 is TGTGCCAGCAGCTTCCGGCGGAGTGGGGGCGGATACGAGCAGTACGTC.

The gene calls are TRBV4-1 and TRBJ1-5; perhaps TRBD1 as D (5 bases). The CDR3 loop spans 15 amino acids. V lost 0 bases and J 1 base, leaving 7 bases between the germline ends. Germline-derived CDR1 and CDR2 are MGHRA and YSYEKL. In nucleotides, the CDR3 is TGCGCCAGCAGCCAAGAGACAGAGAGCAATCAGCCCCAGCATTTT. This sequence encodes CASSQETESNQPQHF.

This clone showed up just once. This chain connects TRBV9 to TRBJ1-5, with a weak D call TRBD1 (5 bases). Trimming shortened V by 5 bases and J by 2 bases, and 11 bases separated the two germline ends. This CDR3 is built from 14 residues. Germline V lookup: CDR1 SGDLS, CDR2 YYNGEE. In DNA form, the CDR3 reads TGTGCCAGCAGTAGGGGAGGGGGCAATCAGCCCCAGCATTTT. Encoded protein: CASSRGGGNQPQHF.

This sequence joins TRBV6-4 and TRBJ2-3, with a weak D call TRBD2 (5 bases). The CDR3 consists of 15 residues. The germline V gene has CDR1 MRHNA and CDR2 SNTAGT. V lost 3 bases and J lost 0, with 10 bases in between. CDR3 sequence: CASSEARGSTDTQYF. The CDR3, as DNA: TGTGCCAGCAGTGAGGCCCGGGGTAGCACAGATACGCAGTATTTT.

This clone was recorded only once. The rearrangement uses TRBV19 and TRBJ2-2; no definite D call. The CDR3 length is 15 residues. Germline assignment: CDR1 LNHDA and CDR2 SQIVND (reference sequence). Trimming stripped 4 bases from V and 0 bases from J, with 9 bases between. The CDR3 nucleotides are TGTGCCAGTAGTAGAGGAGCTACGAACACCGGGGAGCTGTTTTTT. Encoded protein: CASSRGATNTGELFF.

This sequence joins TRBV10-3 and TRBJ2-3; 7 bases line up with TRBD1. The CDR3 is 17 amino acids. Germline values: CDR1 ENHRY, CDR2 SYGVKD. V lost 2 bases, J lost 1 base, and 9 bases stayed unmatched. For the CDR3, the DNA is TGTGCCATCAGTGAGGGAAACAGGGGAAGGGGCACAGATACGCAGTATTTT. Translating it yields CAISEGNRGRGTDTQYF.

This chain connects TRBV29-1 to TRBJ2-7; D remains ambiguous. The CDR3 is 9 residues long. Germline CDR1 and CDR2: SQVTM and ANQGSEA. V lost 7 bases and J lost 5, with 6 bases in between. As DNA, the CDR3 is TGCAGCGGGGCGAACGAGCAGTACGTC. Translation gives CSGANEQYV.

The chain carries TRBV28 and TRBJ1-2, with D hard to call. Germline V CDR1 and CDR2: MDHEN, SYDVKM. Trimming pared 4 bases from V and 4 bases from J, leaving 16 bases between. There are 15 residues in the CDR3. CDR3 nucleotides: TGTGCCAGCAGTTCGCTCACTAAGGAAGGCTATGGCTACACCTTC. Translation: CASSSLTKEGYGYTF.

The chain has TRBV29-1 and TRBJ2-2; D is undetermined. Deletions cut 6 bases from V and 7 bases from J, with 9 bases between. The CDR3 covers 11 residues. Germline V gene sequence: CDR1 SQVTM, CDR2 ANQGSEA. This CDR3 reads CSVWAGGELFF. DNA for the CDR3: TGCAGCGTATGGGCCGGCGGGGAGCTGTTTTTT.

The V and J genes are TRBV6-2 or TRBV6-3 and TRBJ1-5; the match to TRBD1 covers 7 bases. The CDR3 extends over 14 amino acids. The V gene's germline CDR1 is MNHEY and CDR2 SVGEGT. With 0 bases clipped from V and 6 bases from J, the junction kept 2 bases outside the gene matches. CDR3 nucleotide sequence: TGTGCCAGCAGTTACTCGGACAGGATTCAGCCCCAGCATTTT. Translation gives CASSYSDRIQPQHF.

The chain has TRBV6-2 or TRBV6-3 and TRBJ2-3, with 8 bases that match TRBD2. Germline-derived CDR1 and CDR2 are MNHEY and SVGEGT. There are 17 residues in the CDR3. Trimming cost V 0 bases and J 0 bases; bases outside gene matches: 5. The CDR3 here is CASSYSLLAESTDTQYF. In DNA, the CDR3 is TGTGCCAGCAGTTACTCGTTACTAGCGGAAAGCACAGATACGCAGTATTTT.

The J gene is TRBJ1-3, the V gene TRBV10-3; 7 nucleotides line up with TRBD1. The ends lost 4 bases at V and 0 bases at J; junction bases unmatched: 3. The CDR3 is 15 amino acids. Looked up from germline, CDR1 is ENHRY and CDR2 is SYGVKD. For the CDR3, the DNA is TGTGCCATCAGTGGACAGGGAGACTCTGGAAACACCATATATTTT. Its translation is CAISGQGDSGNTIYF.

The chain recombines TRBV6-4 with TRBJ1-1, with a weak D call TRBD1 (6 bases). CDR1 MRHNA and CDR2 SNTAGT come from the germline V gene. V was pared by 6 bases and J by 1 base, with 12 bases between. The CDR3 has 14 amino acids. The CDR3: CASRPDRPNTEAFF. In DNA form, the CDR3 reads TGTGCCAGCAGACCCGACAGGCCGAACACTGAAGCTTTCTTT.

The chain recombines TRBV19 with TRBJ1-2, with D unresolved. The length of the CDR3 is 14 residues. Per germline, CDR1 LNHDA and CDR2 SQIVND (reference sequence). V lost 3 bases to trimming and J lost 2 bases, with 10 bases between them. The CDR3 nucleotides are TGTGCCAGTAGTATTGCCGGGTCGAACTATGGCTACACCTTC. It encodes CASSIAGSNYGYTF.

This sequence joins TRBV5-1 and TRBJ2-5; D possibly corresponds to TRBD1 (6 bases). The germline V gene has CDR1 SGHRS and CDR2 YFSETQ. CDR3 length: 13 amino acids. Trimming removed 1 base from V and 4 bases from J, with 8 bases in between. The CDR3 DNA follows: TGCGCCAGCAGCTTGAGAGGGGGAGAGACCCAGTACTTC. Its protein is CASSLRGGETQYF. Based on the CDR3 plus reference TRBV5-1 and TRBJ2-5, the full variable domain is KAGVTQTPRYLIKTRGQQVTLSCSPISGHRSVSWYQQTPGQGLQFLFEYFSETQRNKGNFPGRFSGRQFSNSRSEMNVSTLELGDSALYLCASSLRGGETQYFGPGTRLLVL.

V gene TRBV15 combines with J gene TRBJ2-7; 8 nucleotides agree with TRBD2. Per the germline V gene, CDR1 is LNHNV and CDR2 is YYDKDF (reference sequence). This CDR3 is 17 amino acids long. V shed 5 bases, J shed 4 bases, and the junction held 16 bases outside the gene matches. CDR3 bases: TGTGCCACCAGCGCTTACCGCGGGGGGCCTCTAGCATACGAGCAGTACTTC. It specifies CATSAYRGGPLAYEQYF.

The chain has TRBV29-1 and TRBJ1-2; 9 bases map to TRBD1. The CDR3 sequence is 12 residues long. Germline V lookup: CDR1 SQVTM, CDR2 ANQGSEA. V shed 7 bases, J shed 8 bases, and the junction held 8 bases outside the gene matches. Here the CDR3 reads CSAVGQGIGYTF. The CDR3 nucleotides read TGCAGCGCTGTGGGACAGGGCATCGGCTACACCTTC. The entire variable domain, with the rest obtained from reference TRBV29-1 and TRBJ1-2, is as follows: SAVISQKPSRDICQRGTSLTIQCQVDSQVTMMFWYRQQPGQSLTLIATANQGSEATYESGFVIDKFPISRPNLTFSTLTVSNMSPEDSSIYLCSAVGQGIGYTFGSGTRLTVV.

As concerns this clone: Germline is not matched at one junction end, which may reflect a read error. J is TRBJ2-3 and V is TRBV7-7; perhaps TRBD1 as D (6 bases). CDR1 and CDR2 (germline): SSHAT, FNYEAQ (reference sequence). This CDR3 region has 15 residues. CDR3 protein: CASSRGTLSTDTQYF. The CDR3, as DNA: TGTGCTAGCAGCCGTGGGACACTGAGCACAGATACGCAGTATTTT.

V usage is TRBV11-2 and J usage is TRBJ2-3; D unclear. CDR1 is SGHAT and CDR2 is FQNNGV in the germline V gene. This CDR3 spans 12 amino acids. Trimming stripped 6 bases from V and 2 bases from J, with 6 bases between. This CDR3 is CASRYITDTQYF. CDR3 DNA sequence: TGTGCCAGCAGATATATCACAGATACGCAGTATTTT.

This clone was observed once. V and J are TRBV9 and TRBJ1-4; D uncertain. The CDR3 loop spans 13 amino acids. Germline V gene sequence: CDR1 SGDLS, CDR2 YYNGEE. V was cut by 3 bases and J by 7 bases, with 10 bases left in between. The CDR3 reads CASSAERGEKLFF. CDR3 DNA: TGTGCCAGCAGCGCAGAACGGGGTGAAAAACTGTTTTTT.

The chain recombines TRBV2 with TRBJ1-2; 7 bases line up with TRBD1. Germline assignment: CDR1 SNHLY and CDR2 FYNNEI. The length of the CDR3 is 15 residues. The trim removed 3 bases at V and 6 bases at J, leaving 10 bases unmatched. The CDR3, as DNA: TGTGCCAGCAGTGAGTTGGCAGGGGGAAAGGATGGCTACACCTTC. This gives the protein CASSELAGGKDGYTF.

The CDR3 DNA reads TGTGCCAGCAGCCTTAGTACAGCTAACTATGGCTACACCTTC. This encodes CASSLSTANYGYTF. The rearrangement links TRBV9 to TRBJ1-2; D unresolved. This CDR3 is 14 amino acids long. Trimming pared 4 bases from V and 0 bases from J, leaving 10 bases between. The germline gives CDR1 SGDLS, CDR2 YYNGEE.